Presented here are 29 T cell receptor beta chains from one specimen sequenced in a study of T cell repertoires in cytomegalovirus infection. These receptors are not linked to any known antigen. MiXCR, applied by TCRdb to the reads, yields one record per CDR3 protein. Among about half a million distinct CDR3 sequences listed, around a third were seen once. Sequencing was performed on cultured PBMCs, taken from culture after CMV antigen stimulation. These receptors came from a human donor in good health (CMV status not recorded). Some clones in this sample may be carry-over from other donors' samples.

The rearrangement joins TRBV12-3 or TRBV12-4 to TRBJ2-5, with a possible D match to TRBD1 (5 bases). The V and J ends lost 4 bases and 2 bases respectively, with 11 bases between them. The CDR3 length is 14 residues. CDR3 protein: CASSSTGHQETQYF. The CDR3 region has the DNA TGTGCCAGCAGTTCAACAGGTCATCAAGAGACCCAGTACTTC.

The rearrangement uses TRBV7-9 and TRBJ1-1; D is ambiguous. Germline V CDR1 and CDR2: SEHNR, FQNEAQ (reference sequence). This CDR3 has 15 amino acids. V lost 2 bases and J 3 bases, leaving 13 bases between the germline ends. The CDR3 region is CASSLPGSRDTEAFF. CDR3 DNA: TGTGCCAGCAGCTTACCGGGGTCGCGGGACACTGAAGCTTTCTTT.

In this sample, this clonotype turned up many times. This chain uses TRBV7-2 with TRBJ1-6; TRBD1 is a possible D gene (5 bases). With 1 base removed from V and 7 bases from J, the gap between germline ends came to 11 bases. The CDR3 spans 15 residues. From germline, CDR1 is SGHTA and CDR2 FQGNSA. The CDR3 DNA sequence: TGTGCCAGCAGCTTAGACGAACGACAGAATTCACCCCTCCACTTT. This sequence encodes CASSLDERQNSPLHF.

The V gene is TRBV28, the J gene TRBJ2-4; D is uncertain. This CDR3 has 16 amino acids. Germline CDR1 and CDR2: MDHEN and SYDVKM. The germline V and J ends were trimmed by 2 bases and 3 bases, with 14 bases remaining between them. The DNA of the CDR3 is TGTGCCAGCAGTTTAATCCCTGCAGGTGACAAAAACATTCAGTACTTC. Protein product: CASSLIPAGDKNIQYF.

At least ten counts were recorded for this clonotype. The V gene is TRBV12-3 or TRBV12-4, the J gene TRBJ2-1; D may correspond to TRBD1 or TRBD2 (6 bases each). This CDR3 is built from 15 residues. The V end was cut by 2 bases, the J end by 2 bases, with 10 bases between. The CDR3 is CASSLRGDTYNEQFF. In DNA, the CDR3 is TGTGCCAGCAGTTTAAGGGGGGACACCTACAATGAGCAGTTCTTC.

This clonotype was counted between two and nine times. The chain is built from TRBV4-3 and TRBJ1-3; a weak D match, TRBD1 (6 bases). V dropped 3 bases and J dropped 4 bases, with 16 bases sitting between them. Per germline, CDR1 LGHNA and CDR2 YSLEER. The CDR3 consists of 16 residues. The CDR3 sequence is CASSQNPTDRGNTIYF. The CDR3 DNA sequence: TGCGCCAGCAGCCAGAACCCCACCGACAGGGGAAACACCATATATTTT.

The chain has TRBV4-1 and TRBJ2-5, with a possible D match to TRBD1 (6 bases). This CDR3 contains 14 residues. CDR1 is MGHRA and CDR2 is YSYEKL in the germline V gene. Trimming removed 5 bases at V and 4 bases at J, with 14 bases between. The CDR3 protein is CASSYRQGSETQYF. Written as DNA, the CDR3 is TGCGCCAGCAGCTATCGGCAGGGGTCAGAGACCCAGTACTTC.

Ten or more counts support this clonotype. The chain uses TRBV7-2 and TRBJ2-7, with D maybe TRBD2 (6 bases). V gave up 2 bases and J gave up 6 bases, with 14 bases separating them. CDR3 length: 14 amino acids. Germline V gives CDR1 SGHTA, CDR2 FQGNSA. This chain's CDR3 is CASSLWGGTGEQYV. CDR3 DNA sequence: TGTGCCAGCAGCTTATGGGGCGGGACGGGCGAGCAGTACGTC.

With regard to this clonotype: A much larger clone is a single base away; this may be a read error. The rearrangement uses TRBV7-9 and TRBJ1-3; D is undetermined. The ends were cut back, 5 bases at V and 0 bases at J, with 5 bases in the middle. The CDR3 is made up of 13 amino acids. Germline lookup yields CDR1 SEHNR and CDR2 FQNEAQ (reference sequence). Here the CDR3 DNA reads TGTGCCAGCAGCGCCAGCTCTGGAAACACCATATATTTT. The encoded protein is CASSASSGNTIYF.

This clonotype was seen ten or more times. This chain links TRBV7-8 with TRBJ2-2; a weak D match, TRBD2 (5 bases). Germline values: CDR1 SGHVS, CDR2 FQNEAQ. Trimming took 5 bases from V and 3 from J, leaving 10 bases between them. There are 14 residues in the CDR3. The CDR3 is CASSLRGYTGELFF. CDR3 DNA: TGTGCCAGCAGCCTTCGGGGTTACACCGGGGAGCTGTTTTTT.

The rearrangement links TRBV7-6 to TRBJ2-5, with D hard to call. V lost 4 bases and J 0 bases, leaving 3 bases between the germline ends. Looked up from germline, CDR1 is SGHVS and CDR2 is FNYEAQ. This CDR3 has 12 amino acids. This CDR3 is CASSSHQETQYF. DNA of the CDR3: TGTGCCAGCAGCTCCCACCAAGAGACCCAGTACTTC.

The chain is built from TRBV7-2 and TRBJ2-7, with D tentatively TRBD1 (5 bases). V shed 0 bases and J shed 3 bases, with 12 bases lying between them. CDR1 and CDR2 from the germline V gene are SGHTA and FQGNSA. The CDR3 length is 15 residues. The CDR3 sequence: CASSLAVGASYEQYF. The CDR3 DNA follows: TGTGCCAGCAGCTTAGCGGTAGGGGCGAGCTACGAGCAGTACTTC.

This chain uses TRBV6-1 with TRBJ2-6; D assignment may be TRBD1 or TRBD2 (6 bases each). V lost 8 bases, J lost 0 bases, and 8 bases lay in between. The CDR3 loop spans 14 amino acids. Looked up from germline, CDR1 is MNHNS and CDR2 is SASEGT. Here the CDR3 reads CASGGPSGANVLTF. The DNA of the CDR3 is TGTGCCAGCGGGGGGCCCTCTGGGGCCAACGTCCTGACTTTC.

V is TRBV5-1 and J is TRBJ2-3; TRBD1 agrees at 12 bases. Germline trimming cut 2 bases from V and 2 bases from J; bases unmatched to any gene: 18. The CDR3 covers 21 residues. Germline lookup yields CDR1 SGHRS and CDR2 YFSETQ. The CDR3 region has the DNA TGCGCCAGCAGCTTCGGGGGACAGGGGGCGTTTGGGATAACATACACAGATACGCAGTATTTT. Amino acids: CASSFGGQGAFGITYTDTQYF.

The chain has TRBV7-6 and TRBJ2-2; perhaps TRBD1 as D (6 bases). Per germline, CDR1 SGHVS and CDR2 FNYEAQ. CDR3 size: 15 residues. The V and J ends lost 5 bases and 3 bases respectively, with 13 bases between them. The CDR3 coding sequence is TGTGCCAGCAGCAACACAGGGTTGGACACCGGGGAGCTGTTTTTT. It specifies CASSNTGLDTGELFF.

In its sample, this clonotype was seen a few times. The chain is built from TRBV29-1 and TRBJ1-1; no clear D. The germline V gene has CDR1 SQVTM and CDR2 ANQGSEA. The CDR3 length is 12 residues. V lost 5 bases and J 1 base, leaving 8 bases between the germline ends. The CDR3 spells CSVRGGNTEAFF. Here the CDR3 DNA reads TGCAGCGTTCGCGGCGGGAACACTGAAGCTTTCTTT.

This chain uses TRBV7-2 with TRBJ2-2; D call uncertain. V was pared by 5 bases and J by 6 bases, with 13 bases between. The germline gives CDR1 SGHTA, CDR2 FQGNSA. CDR3 length equals 14 residues. CDR3 sequence (DNA): TGTGCCAGCAGCCCGGAGAGGCCCCCCGGGGAGCTGTTTTTT. Amino acids: CASSPERPPGELFF.

In this sample, this clonotype turned up a few times. The chain recombines TRBV7-9 with TRBJ1-2; D unclear. V was pared by 5 bases and J by 10 bases, with 14 bases between. Germline V gene lookup returns CDR1 SEHNR and CDR2 FQNEAQ (reference sequence). The CDR3 is 12 residues long. The CDR3 loop is CASSPEGRNYTF. The CDR3 nucleotides are TGTGCCAGCAGCCCCGAAGGGAGGAACTACACCTTC.

This sequence joins TRBV10-1 and TRBJ2-3; D may be TRBD1 (5 bases). This CDR3 contains 15 residues. Per germline, CDR1 WNHNN and CDR2 SYGVQD (reference sequence). V lost 2 bases and J 6 bases, leaving 15 bases between the germline ends. The CDR3 DNA reads as TGCGCCAGCAGTGAGGGGGCCAGTTTAGGGGATACGCAGTATTTT. Translated, it gives CASSEGASLGDTQYF.

A remark on this clonotype: A junction boundary mismatches the germline segment, possibly from a read error. The chain links TRBV5-3 to TRBJ2-1; a possible D gene is TRBD2 (6 bases). TRBV5-3 is flagged as an ORF with uncertain function. The CDR3 is 15 residues long. CDR3 sequence: CASSSEWGGYNEQFF. The CDR3 nucleotides are TGTGCCAGCAGCTCGGAGTGGGGAGGATACAATGAGCAGTTCTTC.

The chain recombines TRBV11-3 with TRBJ2-6; TRBD1 matches at 7 bases. The germline CDR1 and CDR2 sequences are SGHNT and YENEEA. The CDR3 has 17 residues. The trim removed 4 bases at V and 4 bases at J, leaving 10 bases unmatched. The CDR3 DNA follows: TGTGCCAGCAGCTCAGACCTGACAGGGCACGGGGCCAACGTCCTGACTTTC. Its protein is CASSSDLTGHGANVLTF. Looking up the rest from reference TRBV11-3 and TRBJ2-6 gives the full variable domain: EAGVVQSPRYKIIEKKQPVAFWCNPISGHNTLYWYLQNLGQGPELLIRYENEEAVDDSQLPKDRFSAERLKGVDSTLKIQPAELGDSAVYLCASSSDLTGHGANVLTFGAGSRLTVL.

This clonotype was detected ten times or more. The chain recombines TRBV5-4 with TRBJ2-1; TRBD2 might be the D (6 bases). Germline-derived CDR1 and CDR2 are SGHNT and YYREEE (reference sequence). This CDR3 is 16 amino acids long. Deletions cut 4 bases from V and 9 bases from J, with 23 bases between. In DNA form, the CDR3 reads TGTGCCAGCAGCCCTATAATGGTCAATCGGGGAGGTGAGCAGTTCTTC. It yields the protein CASSPIMVNRGGEQFF.

The V and J genes are TRBV23-1 and TRBJ2-3; 7 bases are a match to TRBD1. TRBV23-1 is an ORF, with its function uncertain. Losses at the gene ends were 7 bases for V and 2 bases for J; bases not matched to a gene: 6. The CDR3 has 14 amino acids. In DNA, the CDR3 is TGCGCCAGCATTTCCGGGACAGCCACAGATACGCAGTATTTT. Translating gives CASISGTATDTQYF.

The V call is TRBV20-1, the J call TRBJ1-1, with D unresolved. The CDR3 totals 14 residues. V lost 0 bases and J lost 1, with 9 bases in between. Germline lookup yields CDR1 DFQATT and CDR2 SNEGSKA (reference sequence). The CDR3 DNA is TGCAGTGCTAGAGATCGTCGGGGGAACACTGAAGCTTTCTTT. It is translated as CSARDRRGNTEAFF.

V is TRBV10-3 and J is TRBJ1-4, with D uncertain. The CDR3 sequence is 14 residues long. V lost 4 bases and J lost 8, with 14 bases in between. CDR1 and CDR2 (germline): ENHRY, SYGVKD. In DNA form, the CDR3 reads TGTGCCATCAGTGGGACGGGCTTATACGAAAAACTGTTTTTT. Translation gives CAISGTGLYEKLFF.

This clonotype was counted between two and nine times. The J gene is TRBJ2-1, the V gene TRBV2; tentative D call: TRBD2 (6 bases). There are 14 residues in the CDR3. Per the germline V gene, CDR1 is SNHLY and CDR2 is FYNNEI. With 3 bases removed from V and 9 bases from J, the gap between germline ends came to 15 bases. The CDR3 protein is CASSDWAEGSEQFF. CDR3 nucleotides: TGTGCCAGCAGTGACTGGGCGGAGGGGAGTGAGCAGTTCTTC.

This clonotype showed up many times. V usage is TRBV7-2 and J usage is TRBJ1-2; 8 bases are a match to TRBD1. Germline values: CDR1 SGHTA, CDR2 FQGNSA. V was clipped by 5 bases and J by 0 bases; unmatched bases: 8. The CDR3 sequence is 16 residues long. CDR3 nucleotide sequence: TGTGCCAGCAGCCTCGAGGGGACAGGTCCTAACTATGGCTACACCTTC. Translation gives CASSLEGTGPNYGYTF.

The gene calls are TRBV4-3 and TRBJ2-7; 9 nucleotides agree with TRBD1. In germline, CDR1 is LGHNA, CDR2 YSLEER. V was pared by 4 bases and J by 2 bases, with 6 bases of the junction left unmatched. This CDR3 has 15 amino acids. The CDR3 DNA sequence: TGCGCCAGCAGCCGAGACAGGGGGTGGACCTACGAGCAGTACTTC. Translation gives CASSRDRGWTYEQYF.

This clonotype was counted a few times. CDR3 loop: CASSPRNYGELFF. CDR3 nucleotides: TGTGCCAGCAGCCCCCGAAACTACGGGGAGCTGTTTTTT. The rearrangement links TRBV7-2 to TRBJ2-2, with D unclear. Germline assignment: CDR1 SGHTA and CDR2 FQGNSA. With 5 bases removed from V and 7 bases from J, the gap between germline ends came to 11 bases. The CDR3 runs 13 residues.